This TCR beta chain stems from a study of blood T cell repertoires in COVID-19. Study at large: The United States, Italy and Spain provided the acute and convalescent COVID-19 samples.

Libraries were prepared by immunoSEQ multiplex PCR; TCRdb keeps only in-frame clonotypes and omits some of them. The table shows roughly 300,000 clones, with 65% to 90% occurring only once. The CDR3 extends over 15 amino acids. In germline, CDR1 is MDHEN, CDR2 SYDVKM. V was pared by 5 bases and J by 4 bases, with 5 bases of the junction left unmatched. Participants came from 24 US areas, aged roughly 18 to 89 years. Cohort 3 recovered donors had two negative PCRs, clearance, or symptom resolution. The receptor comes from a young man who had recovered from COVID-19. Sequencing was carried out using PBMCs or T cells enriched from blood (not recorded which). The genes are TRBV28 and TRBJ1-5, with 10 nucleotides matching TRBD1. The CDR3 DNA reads TGTGCCAGCAGTCGACAGGGGGCGAGAAATCAGCCCCAGCATTTT. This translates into CASSRQGARNQPQHF.